The present T cell receptor beta chain was sequenced within a study of Graves' ophthalmopathy and Graves' hyperthyroidism. Presentation of ophthalmopathy in the donors involved moderate-to-severe activity, CAS ≥3, NOSPECS ≥4 and a duration under 3 months. RNA transcripts were the template, and TCR beta CDR3 regions were amplified from them. The workflow started with a first-round RT-PCR run with HTBI primers and then moved on to a second-round multiplex PCR. TCRdb processed the multiplex PCR reads anew with MiXCR; each CDR3 protein has one entry. The sample has about 410,000 distinct CDR3 sequences, 15% to 20% seen once. The sequencing sample was made of peripheral blood. The receptor was isolated from a young woman with Graves' ophthalmopathy.

Here the CDR3 reads CASSPYRTDGDGYTF. In nucleotides, the CDR3 is TGTGCCAGCAGCCCTTATAGGACCGATGGGGACGGCTACACCTTC. V and J are TRBV7-2 and TRBJ1-2, with a weak D call TRBD1 (5 bases). The ends were cut back, 5 bases at V and 8 bases at J, with 21 bases in the middle. This CDR3 is 15 amino acids long. CDR1 and CDR2 (germline): SGHTA, FQGNSA.